This TCR beta chain comes out of a study of T-cell memory formation after mild COVID-19. Whole-study results and caveats: Clones that got smaller from day 15 to 85 had even CD4/CD8, while clones growing later tipped toward CD4+. Clones from the second wave (peaking day 37) had unconfirmed SARS-CoV-2 specificity.

This clonotype came up many times. As yet, its antigen is unknown. TCRdb independently ran MiXCR on the 5' RACE reads; one entry per CDR3 protein. The sample yields 300,000 to 400,000 distinct CDR3 sequences, approximately 12% seen once. The V gene's germline CDR1 is LNHDA and CDR2 SQIVND (reference sequence). CDR3 size: 15 residues. V was trimmed by 7 bases and J by 1 base, leaving 14 bases between them. This rearrangement joins TRBV19 to TRBJ2-1; D is tentatively TRBD1 or TRBD2 (6 bases each). The source is a man in his late teens or twenties who had mild COVID-19 (a few samples of this study predate the infection). Cell type and time point are not known. The material sequenced was PBMCs or a T cell subset sorted from them (not recorded which). CDR3 bases: TGTGCCAGTACCCTGTGGGGGGCTTCCTACAATGAGCAGTTCTTC. Protein sequence: CASTLWGASYNEQFF. Together with reference TRBV19 and TRBJ2-1, the CDR3 gives the full variable domain: DGGITQSPKYLFRKEGQNVTLSCEQNLNHDAMYWYRQDPGQGLRLIYYSQIVNDFQKGDIAEGYSVSREKKESFPLTVTSAQKNPTAFYLCASTLWGASYNEQFFGPGTRLTVL.